This entry is about one TCR beta chain. Its cognate antigen is unknown. The data originate from a study of T cell responses to AZD1222 COVID-19 vaccine. Study outcomes and limitations: Among vaccine-associated CD4 TCRs, coverage spanned spike, with dominance at 160-218 and 743-854. At baseline, just five to seven AZD1222 recipients tested seropositive. Repertoires were obtained solely post-peak T cell response.

The CDR3 contains 15 residues. The V and J ends lost 3 bases and 12 bases respectively, with 21 bases between them. Germline V gene sequence: CDR1 MNHEY, CDR2 SMNVEV (reference sequence). Some clones are missing from TCRdb's copy, which holds only in-frame ones; the method was immunoSEQ multiplex PCR. The sample lists about 140,000 clones, roughly 92% occurring once. V usage is TRBV27 and J usage is TRBJ2-1; D gene ambiguous. The receptor was isolated from an adult in good health. The sample in question was peripheral blood, obtained on day 0 of AZD1222 vaccination. The CDR3 DNA follows: TGTGCCAGCAGTTTGATCGGTTGGGCGCCATCTGGGCAGTTCTTC. Translation gives CASSLIGWAPSGQFF.